The clone carrying this T cell receptor (beta chain) has only a few counts. What it recognizes is unknown. The ends were cut back, 0 bases at V and 9 bases at J, with 11 bases in the middle. The germline gives CDR1 LGHNA, CDR2 YSLEER. This CDR3 spans 14 amino acids. This sample is part of a study of cytomegalovirus exposure and HLA in healthy donors. Study-wide results and limits: Fewer N-insertions (relative to the roughly 670-donor mean) were reportedly seen in an Asian-associated ancestry cluster in a later analysis. The authors later linked a missense DCLRE1C variant to TCR beta V- and J-gene trimming.

Each donor was nominally healthy when sampled (though unrecorded immune exposures were likely). The primer mix had 60 Vbeta and 13 Jbeta primers. Profiled with immunoSEQ multiplex PCR; TCRdb holds only in-frame clones, not every one. The sample carries fewer than 200,000 clones, under 80% recorded once. The receptor was derived from a man aged 35-49 years in good health and CMV-seronegative. The V gene is TRBV4-3, the J gene TRBJ2-2; possible D gene TRBD1, 5 bases. Sequences were obtained from PBMCs. The CDR3 loop reads CASSQDRTLWELFF. CDR3 in DNA: TGCGCCAGCAGCCAAGATAGGACACTGTGGGAGCTGTTTTTT.